This entry lists 8 T cell receptor beta chains sequenced from one sample in a study of shared clonotypes between healthy human individuals. Profiling relied on immunoSEQ multiplex PCR, and the TCRdb table lists in-frame clones only, not all of them. The sample lists around 600,000 clones, roughly 95% occurring once. Naive CD8 populations comprised CD45RO-negative cells positively selected for CCR7, excluding terminally differentiated effector memory CD45RA+ cells. Specimen: naive CD8+ T cells sorted from blood. The receptors were sampled from a woman in her thirties in good health.

In this sample, this clone turned up once. The rearrangement links TRBV19 to TRBJ1-5; maybe TRBD1 (5 bases). Per germline, CDR1 LNHDA and CDR2 SQIVND (reference sequence). Trimming removed 0 bases at V and 5 bases at J, with 11 bases between. This CDR3 region has 15 residues. CDR3 sequence (DNA): TGTGCCAGTAGTATAGATATAGGGGCTGATCAGCCCCAGCATTTT. Encoded protein: CASSIDIGADQPQHF. Looking up the rest from reference TRBV19 and TRBJ1-5 gives the full variable domain: DGGITQSPKYLFRKEGQNVTLSCEQNLNHDAMYWYRQDPGQGLRLIYYSQIVNDFQKGDIAEGYSVSREKKESFPLTVTSAQKNPTAFYLCASSIDIGADQPQHFGDGTRLSIL.

The genes are TRBV7-9 and TRBJ2-1; no definite D call. This CDR3 has 13 residues. In germline, CDR1 is SEHNR, CDR2 FQNEAQ (reference sequence). V was cut by 2 bases and J by 5 bases, with 7 bases left in between. This CDR3 is CASSLRADNEQFF. The CDR3 DNA reads as TGTGCCAGCAGCTTAAGGGCTGACAATGAGCAGTTCTTC.

V and J are TRBV7-3 and TRBJ2-1, with no clear D. In germline, CDR1 is SGHTA, CDR2 FQGTGA. The CDR3 sequence is 16 residues long. V shed 1 base and J shed 2 bases, with 12 bases lying between them. CDR3 bases: TGTGCCAGCAGCTTAAATCCGGACCAAACCTACAATGAGCAGTTCTTC. Residues: CASSLNPDQTYNEQFF. Variable domain in full (rest from reference TRBV7-3 and TRBJ2-1): GAGVSQTPSNKVTEKGKYVELRCDPISGHTALYWYRQSLGQGPEFLIYFQGTGAADDSGLPNDRFFAVRPEGSVSTLKIQRTERGDSAVYLCASSLNPDQTYNEQFFGPGTRLTVL.

This rearrangement joins TRBV19 to TRBJ2-1; D is ambiguous. The V gene's germline CDR1 is LNHDA and CDR2 SQIVND (reference sequence). The CDR3 is 15 amino acids. V dropped 9 bases and J dropped 0 bases, with 15 bases sitting between them. CDR3 sequence reads: CASHPSGSSYNEQFF. The CDR3 DNA reads as TGTGCCAGCCACCCTAGTGGAAGCTCCTACAATGAGCAGTTCTTC.

The chain is built from TRBV5-1 and TRBJ1-4; 10 bases agree with TRBD1. The germline V gene has CDR1 SGHRS and CDR2 YFSETQ. The CDR3 consists of 16 residues. V dropped 4 bases and J dropped 2; count of bases not matched to a gene: 5. CDR3: CASSPRDRGTNEKLFF. The CDR3 nucleotides are TGCGCCAGCAGCCCCCGGGACAGGGGCACTAATGAAAAACTGTTTTTT.

The chain employs TRBV2 and TRBJ2-5; 8 nucleotides agree with TRBD1. Germline values: CDR1 SNHLY, CDR2 FYNNEI. The length of the CDR3 is 16 residues. The ends lost 3 bases at V and 1 base at J; junction bases unmatched: 7. The CDR3 region is CASSDPDRAGQETQYF. DNA for the CDR3: TGTGCCAGCAGTGATCCGGACAGGGCTGGCCAAGAGACCCAGTACTTC.

The gene calls are TRBV9 and TRBJ2-1; D gene unclear. This CDR3 is built from 14 residues. V was clipped by 3 bases and J by 0 bases, with 7 bases between them. The germline V gene has CDR1 SGDLS and CDR2 YYNGEE. The CDR3 DNA is TGTGCCAGCAGCGCTTCGAGCTCCTACAATGAGCAGTTCTTC. Encoded protein: CASSASSSYNEQFF. The whole variable domain, filled in from reference TRBV9 and TRBJ2-1, reads DSGVTQTPKHLITATGQRVTLRCSPRSGDLSVYWYQQSLDQGLQFLIQYYNGEERAKGNILERFSAQQFPDLHSELNLSSLELGDSALYFCASSASSSYNEQFFGPGTRLTVL.

V usage is TRBV4-1 and J usage is TRBJ2-1; no firm D call. The CDR3 consists of 15 residues. Germline V gene lookup returns CDR1 MGHRA and CDR2 YSYEKL. The V and J ends lost 0 bases and 0 bases respectively, with 6 bases between them. The CDR3 loop reads CASSQDPSSYNEQFF. The CDR3 nucleotides read TGCGCCAGCAGCCAAGACCCGAGCTCCTACAATGAGCAGTTCTTC.